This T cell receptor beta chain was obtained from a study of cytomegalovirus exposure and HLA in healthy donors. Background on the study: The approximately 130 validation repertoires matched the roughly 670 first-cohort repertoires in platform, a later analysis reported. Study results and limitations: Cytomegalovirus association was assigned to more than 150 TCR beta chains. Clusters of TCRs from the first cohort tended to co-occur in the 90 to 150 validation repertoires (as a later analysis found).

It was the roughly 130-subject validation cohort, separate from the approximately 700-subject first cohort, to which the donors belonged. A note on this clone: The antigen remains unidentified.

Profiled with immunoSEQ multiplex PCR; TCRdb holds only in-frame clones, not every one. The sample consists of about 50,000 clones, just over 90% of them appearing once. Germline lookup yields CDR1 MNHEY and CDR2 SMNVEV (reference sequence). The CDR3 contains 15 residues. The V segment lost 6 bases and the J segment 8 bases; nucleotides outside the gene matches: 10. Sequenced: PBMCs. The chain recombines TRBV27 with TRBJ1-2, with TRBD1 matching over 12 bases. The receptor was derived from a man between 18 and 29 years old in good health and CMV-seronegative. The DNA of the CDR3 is TGTGCCAGCAGCCACCGGGACAGGGGGCATTTGGGCTACACCTTC. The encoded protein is CASSHRDRGHLGYTF.